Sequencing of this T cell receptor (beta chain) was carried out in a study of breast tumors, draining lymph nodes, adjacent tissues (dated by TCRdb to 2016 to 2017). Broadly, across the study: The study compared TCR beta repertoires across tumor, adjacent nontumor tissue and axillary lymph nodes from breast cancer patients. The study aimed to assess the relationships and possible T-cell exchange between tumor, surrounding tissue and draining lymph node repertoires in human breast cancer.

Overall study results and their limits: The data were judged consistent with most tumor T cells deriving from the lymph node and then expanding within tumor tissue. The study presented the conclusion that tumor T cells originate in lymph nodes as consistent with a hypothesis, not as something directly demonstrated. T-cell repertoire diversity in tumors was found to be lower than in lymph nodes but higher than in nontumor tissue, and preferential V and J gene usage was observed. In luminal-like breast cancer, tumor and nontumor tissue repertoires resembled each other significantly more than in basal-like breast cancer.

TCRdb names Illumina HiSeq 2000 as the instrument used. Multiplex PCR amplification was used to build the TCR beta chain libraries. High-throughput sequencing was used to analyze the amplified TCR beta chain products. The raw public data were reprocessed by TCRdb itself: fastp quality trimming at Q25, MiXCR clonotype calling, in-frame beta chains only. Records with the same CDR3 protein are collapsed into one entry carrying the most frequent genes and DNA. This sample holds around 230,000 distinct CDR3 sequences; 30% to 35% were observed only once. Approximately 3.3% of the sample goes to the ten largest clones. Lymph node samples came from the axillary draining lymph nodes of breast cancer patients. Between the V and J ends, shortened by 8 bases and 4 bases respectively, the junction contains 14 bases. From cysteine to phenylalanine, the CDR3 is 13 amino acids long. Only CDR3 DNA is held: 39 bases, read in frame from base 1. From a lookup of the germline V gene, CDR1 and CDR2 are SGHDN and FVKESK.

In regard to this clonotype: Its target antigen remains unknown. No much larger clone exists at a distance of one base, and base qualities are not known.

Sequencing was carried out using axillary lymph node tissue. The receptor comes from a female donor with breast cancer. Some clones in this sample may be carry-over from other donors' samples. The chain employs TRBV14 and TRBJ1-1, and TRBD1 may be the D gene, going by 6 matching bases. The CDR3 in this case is CASRRRGLTEAFF. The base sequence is TGTGCCAGCCGACGACGGGGGCTCACTGAAGCTTTCTTT.